This T cell receptor (beta chain) was obtained from a study of shared T cell receptors in the human thymus. Sequencing used immunoSEQ multiplex PCR; TCRdb keeps in-frame clones, though not all of them. The data show about 380,000 clones, with 95% seen just once and around 0.019% held by the top ten. This receptor was obtained from a human donor. Sequencing used thymocytes.

CDR3: CASSRGLAGEGTDTQYF. DNA for the CDR3: TGTGCCAGCAGCCGGGGACTAGCGGGAGAGGGGACAGATACGCAGTATTTT. This chain uses TRBV28 with TRBJ2-3, with TRBD2 matching 14 bases. Germline-derived CDR1 and CDR2 are MDHEN and SYDVKM. The length of the CDR3 is 17 residues. V lost 6 bases, J lost 3 bases, and 8 bases stayed unmatched. Complete variable domain (other parts from reference TRBV28 and TRBJ2-3): DVKVTQSSRYLVKRTGEKVFLECVQDMDHENMFWYRQDPGLGLRLIYFSYDVKMKEKGDIPEGYSVSREKKERFSLILESASTNQTSMYLCASSRGLAGEGTDTQYFGPGTRLTVL.